This T cell receptor beta chain originates from a study of beta chain features in type 1 diabetes. Germline V gives CDR1 SGHVS, CDR2 FNYEAQ. The V gene lost 3 bases and the J gene lost 0 bases, with 18 bases spanning the gap. CDR3 length: 19 residues. This clone was counted a few times. The target antigen is unknown. Regarding the study as a whole: Reads derived from cDNA could over-represent cells showing high TCR expression.

Since all of the isolated RNA was reverse transcribed, expressed TCRB transcripts were what got sequenced. The repertoire was sequenced with immunoSEQ multiplex PCR; TCRdb's copy has only in-frame clones and lacks some. The profile shows about 410,000 clones, over 11% of them singletons. The receptor comes from a man younger than 40 in good health. The chain recombines TRBV7-6 with TRBJ2-6; D is unresolved. Sample: naive CD4+ T cells from blood. CDR3 nucleotides: TGTGCCAGCAGCTTGTTTTCCCCCGGCTTAAGCTCTGGGGCCAACGTCCTGACTTTC. Translating gives CASSLFSPGLSSGANVLTF.